Below are 18 T cell receptor beta chains sequenced from a single sample in a study of shared clonotypes between healthy human individuals. The table came from immunoSEQ multiplex PCR; TCRdb's copy has only in-frame clones and leaves some out. The sample yields roughly 2.1 million clones, 85% to 95% seen once. Only CD45RO-negative cells positively selected for CCR7 counted as naive CD8 cells, so terminally differentiated effector memory CD45RA+ cells were excluded. Sequenced sample: naive CD8+ T cells from PBMCs. Receptors originate from a man between 18 and 29 years old in good health. Some clones in this sample may be carry-over from other donors' samples.

The chain recombines TRBV2 with TRBJ2-1; 7 bases are a match to TRBD1. Per germline, CDR1 SNHLY and CDR2 FYNNEI. This CDR3 has 15 residues. The V gene end was trimmed by 6 bases and the J gene end by 2 bases; junction bases not matched to a gene: 7. CDR3 region: CASRGTDHTYNEQFF. The DNA for the CDR3 is TGTGCCAGCAGAGGGACAGATCACACCTACAATGAGCAGTTCTTC.

The chain is built from TRBV29-1 and TRBJ2-7; 9 bases are a match to TRBD1. V lost 1 base and J lost 2; bases outside the gene matches: 9. This CDR3 region has 16 residues. Per the germline V gene, CDR1 is SQVTM and CDR2 is ANQGSEA. As DNA, the CDR3 is TGCAGCGTTGAAGGGGGAGGGGGACAGGGTCCCTACGAGCAGTACTTC. Its translation is CSVEGGGGQGPYEQYF.

The chain is built from TRBV27 and TRBJ2-7; D may be TRBD2 (6 bases). V shed 7 bases and J shed 0 bases, with 16 bases lying between them. The germline CDR1 and CDR2 sequences are MNHEY and SMNVEV (reference sequence). This CDR3 has 15 residues. CDR3 residues: CASIREQDGSYEQYF. The CDR3 nucleotides are TGTGCCAGCATCCGGGAGCAGGACGGCTCCTACGAGCAGTACTTC.

V usage is TRBV4-3 and J usage is TRBJ2-4, with TRBD2 matching 10 bases. This CDR3 is 17 amino acids long. From germline, CDR1 is LGHNA and CDR2 YSLEER. J lost 5 bases, V lost 4 bases, and 11 bases had no gene match. CDR3 loop: CASSPGLAGVEENIQYF. In nucleotides, the CDR3 is TGCGCCAGCAGCCCTGGTCTAGCGGGAGTGGAGGAAAACATTCAGTACTTC.

V is TRBV7-2 and J is TRBJ1-2; a weak D match, TRBD1 (6 bases). Trimming took off 6 bases at V and 8 bases at J, with 16 bases between the two ends. The germline gives CDR1 SGHTA, CDR2 FQGNSA. There are 13 residues in the CDR3. Written as DNA, the CDR3 is TGTGCCAGCAGAGTCGGGGGGGCGAGGGGCTACACCTTC. Amino acids: CASRVGGARGYTF.

The V gene is TRBV10-3, the J gene TRBJ1-2; the match to TRBD1 covers 7 bases. The CDR3 extends over 12 amino acids. Germline CDR1 reads ENHRY; CDR2 reads SYGVKD. The V gene end was trimmed by 7 bases and the J gene end by 6 bases; junction bases not matched to a gene: 5. CDR3 loop: CAITGGAHGYTF. The CDR3 nucleotides read TGTGCCATCACAGGGGGGGCTCATGGCTACACCTTC.

The chain has TRBV5-4 and TRBJ1-2; D possibly corresponds to TRBD1 (5 bases). Germline CDR1 SGHNT, CDR2 YYREEE (reference sequence). The CDR3 extends over 14 amino acids. Deletions cut 0 bases from V and 7 bases from J, with 13 bases between. Written as DNA, the CDR3 is TGTGCCAGCAGCTTGGGAGGGGCCCGAGTTGGCTACACCTTC. Translated, it gives CASSLGGARVGYTF.

The J gene is TRBJ2-2, the V gene TRBV27; no clear D gene. This CDR3 has 14 amino acids. V lost 8 bases and J lost 0, with 10 bases in between. Germline V gene data show CDR1 as MNHEY and CDR2 as SMNVEV (reference sequence). Here the CDR3 DNA reads TGTGCCAGCCTCCCCCGGACGAACACCGGGGAGCTGTTTTTT. This encodes CASLPRTNTGELFF.

The chain uses TRBV11-1 and TRBJ1-4, with a tentative D call TRBD1 (5 bases). V shed 5 bases and J shed 0 bases, with 13 bases lying between them. This CDR3 has 16 residues. Germline CDR1 reads SGHAT; CDR2 reads FQDESV (reference sequence). CDR3 sequence reads: CASSLGTAATNEKLFF. DNA for the CDR3: TGTGCCAGCAGCCTGGGGACGGCCGCAACTAATGAAAAACTGTTTTTT.

The chain recombines TRBV7-9 with TRBJ2-7; D is unclear. V shed 5 bases and J shed 2 bases, with 13 bases lying between them. CDR1 and CDR2 from the germline V gene are SEHNR and FQNEAQ (reference sequence). The CDR3 totals 14 residues. The chain's CDR3 is CASSPREMPYEQYF. For the CDR3, the DNA is TGTGCCAGCAGCCCTAGAGAGATGCCCTACGAGCAGTACTTC.

J is TRBJ1-4 and V is TRBV27, with 8 bases identical to TRBD1. Per the germline V gene, CDR1 is MNHEY and CDR2 is SMNVEV (reference sequence). This CDR3 spans 14 amino acids. V lost 6 bases and J lost 3; bases outside the gene matches: 3. This CDR3 is CASRTGASNEKLFF. CDR3 coding DNA: TGTGCCAGCAGGACAGGGGCGTCTAATGAAAAACTGTTTTTT.

Of note for this clone: Other DNA sequences of this sample code for an identical CDR3. The CDR3 here is CASSVGVSYEQYF. The CDR3 DNA is TGTGCCAGCAGCGTAGGCGTCTCCTACGAGCAGTACTTC. The chain joins TRBV9 to TRBJ2-7; D gene unclear. V lost 0 bases to trimming and J lost 0 bases, with 4 bases between them. The CDR3 is 13 residues long. In germline, CDR1 is SGDLS, CDR2 YYNGEE.

The chain employs TRBV27 and TRBJ2-2; TRBD2 aligns across 7 bases. J gave up 5 bases and V 5 bases, and 5 bases lay outside the gene matches. Germline CDR1 MNHEY, CDR2 SMNVEV (reference sequence). CDR3 size: 14 residues. The CDR3 coding sequence is TGTGCCAGCAGTGGTTTCGGGGGGACCGGGGAGCTGTTTTTT. It is translated as CASSGFGGTGELFF.

The gene calls are TRBV27 and TRBJ2-1; TRBD2 is a possible D gene (6 bases). Trimming removed 1 base from V and 6 bases from J, with 10 bases in between. From germline, CDR1 is MNHEY and CDR2 SMNVEV (reference sequence). CDR3 size: 14 residues. The DNA of the CDR3 is TGTGCCAGCAGTTTATATGGAGGGTTCAATGAGCAGTTCTTC. Amino acids: CASSLYGGFNEQFF.

On this clone: At one end, the junction sequence differs from germline, possibly due to a read error. V is TRBV6-1 and J is TRBJ1-4, with D unresolved. The CDR3 is 10 residues long. Germline V gene sequence: CDR1 MNHNS, CDR2 SASEGT. This chain's CDR3 is CAGGTGIRVF. CDR3 sequence (DNA): TGTGCCGGAGGAACCGGGATTCGGGTTTTT.

The chain links TRBV19 to TRBJ2-7; tentative D call: TRBD1 (5 bases). The CDR3 loop spans 12 amino acids. V lost 3 bases and J 6 bases, leaving 9 bases between the germline ends. Germline CDR1 is LNHDA and CDR2 is SQIVND (reference sequence). CDR3 sequence reads: CASSIGAGEQYF. The CDR3 DNA is TGTGCCAGTAGTATTGGGGCCGGCGAGCAGTACTTC.

The chain is built from TRBV30 and TRBJ1-6; D perhaps matches TRBD1 (5 bases). Germline CDR1 and CDR2: GTSNPN and SVGIG (reference sequence). The CDR3 is 15 amino acids. V was cut by 0 bases and J by 7 bases, with 13 bases left in between. The CDR3 is CAWSVLGGGNSPLHF. The CDR3 bases are TGTGCCTGGAGTGTACTGGGGGGAGGGAATTCACCCCTCCACTTT.

This chain joins TRBV29-1 and TRBJ1-2; unclear D gene. Trimming shortened V by 6 bases and J by 2 bases, and 19 bases separated the two germline ends. Germline CDR1 reads SQVTM; CDR2 reads ANQGSEA. The CDR3 consists of 15 residues. The CDR3 is CSVHHAWAENYGYTF. The CDR3 nucleotides are TGCAGCGTCCATCACGCGTGGGCGGAAAACTATGGCTACACCTTC.